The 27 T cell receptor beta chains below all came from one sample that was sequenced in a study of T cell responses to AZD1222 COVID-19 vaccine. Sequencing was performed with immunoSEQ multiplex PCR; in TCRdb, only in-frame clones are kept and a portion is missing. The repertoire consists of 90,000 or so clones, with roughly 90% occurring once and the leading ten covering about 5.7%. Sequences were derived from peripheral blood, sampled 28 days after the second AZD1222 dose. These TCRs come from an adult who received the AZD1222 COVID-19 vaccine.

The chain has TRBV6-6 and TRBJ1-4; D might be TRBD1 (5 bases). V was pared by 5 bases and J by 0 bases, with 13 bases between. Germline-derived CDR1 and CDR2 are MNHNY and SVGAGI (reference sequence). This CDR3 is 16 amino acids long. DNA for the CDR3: TGTGCCAGCAGTCGGGACGGAATCTCAACTAATGAAAAACTGTTTTTT. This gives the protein CASSRDGISTNEKLFF.

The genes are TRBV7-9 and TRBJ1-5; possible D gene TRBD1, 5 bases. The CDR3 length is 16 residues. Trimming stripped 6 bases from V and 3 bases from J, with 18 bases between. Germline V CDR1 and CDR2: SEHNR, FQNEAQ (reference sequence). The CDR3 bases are TGTGCCAGCAGACTACTCAGGGTTCCTAACAATCAGCCCCAGCATTTT. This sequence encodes CASRLLRVPNNQPQHF.

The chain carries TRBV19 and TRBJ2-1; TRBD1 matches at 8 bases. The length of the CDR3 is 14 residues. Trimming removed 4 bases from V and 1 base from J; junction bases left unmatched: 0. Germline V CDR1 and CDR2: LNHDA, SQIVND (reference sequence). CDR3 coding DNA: TGTGCCAGTAGTAACAGGGGGTCCTACAATGAGCAGTTCTTC. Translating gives CASSNRGSYNEQFF.

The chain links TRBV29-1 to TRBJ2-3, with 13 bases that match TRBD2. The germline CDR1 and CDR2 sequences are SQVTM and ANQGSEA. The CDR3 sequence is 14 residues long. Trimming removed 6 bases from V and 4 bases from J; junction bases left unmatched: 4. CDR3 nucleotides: TGCAGCGTGCAGACTAGCGGGGGGCCAGATACGCAGTATTTT. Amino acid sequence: CSVQTSGGPDTQYF.

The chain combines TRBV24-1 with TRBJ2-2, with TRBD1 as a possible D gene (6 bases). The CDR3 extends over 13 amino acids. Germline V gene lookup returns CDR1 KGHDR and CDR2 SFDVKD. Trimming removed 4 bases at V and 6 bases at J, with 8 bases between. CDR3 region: CATSDTGPGELFF. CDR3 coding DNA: TGTGCCACCAGTGACACAGGGCCCGGGGAGCTGTTTTTT.

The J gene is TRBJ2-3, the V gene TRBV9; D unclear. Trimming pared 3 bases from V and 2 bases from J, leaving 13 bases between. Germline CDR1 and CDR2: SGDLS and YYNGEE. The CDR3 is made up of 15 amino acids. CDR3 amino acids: CASSAIETYTDTQYF. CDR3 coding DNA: TGTGCCAGCAGCGCCATAGAGACCTACACAGATACGCAGTATTTT.

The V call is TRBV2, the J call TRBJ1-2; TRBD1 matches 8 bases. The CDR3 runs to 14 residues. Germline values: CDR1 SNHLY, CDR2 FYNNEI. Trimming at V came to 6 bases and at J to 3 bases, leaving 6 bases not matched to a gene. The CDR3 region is CASRQGAADYGYTF. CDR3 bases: TGTGCCAGCAGGCAGGGGGCTGCGGACTATGGCTACACCTTC.

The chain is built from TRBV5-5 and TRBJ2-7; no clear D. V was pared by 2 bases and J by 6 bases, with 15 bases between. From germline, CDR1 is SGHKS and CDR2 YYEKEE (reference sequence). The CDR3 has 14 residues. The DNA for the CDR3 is TGTGCCAGCAGCTTCCAGCTACCTGTGGGCGAGCAGTACTTC. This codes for CASSFQLPVGEQYF.

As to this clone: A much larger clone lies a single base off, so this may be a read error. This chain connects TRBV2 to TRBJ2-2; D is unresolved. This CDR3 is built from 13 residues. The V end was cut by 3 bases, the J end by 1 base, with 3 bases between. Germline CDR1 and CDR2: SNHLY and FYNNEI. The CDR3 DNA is TGTGCCAGCAGTGACAAGAACACCGGGGAGCTGTTTTTT. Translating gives CASSDKNTGELFF.

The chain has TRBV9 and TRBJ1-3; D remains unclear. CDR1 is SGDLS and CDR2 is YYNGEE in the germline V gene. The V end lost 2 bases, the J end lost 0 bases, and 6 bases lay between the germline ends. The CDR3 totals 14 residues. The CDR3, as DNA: TGTGCCAGCAGCGTGGCCACCTCTGGAAACACCATATATTTT. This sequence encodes CASSVATSGNTIYF.

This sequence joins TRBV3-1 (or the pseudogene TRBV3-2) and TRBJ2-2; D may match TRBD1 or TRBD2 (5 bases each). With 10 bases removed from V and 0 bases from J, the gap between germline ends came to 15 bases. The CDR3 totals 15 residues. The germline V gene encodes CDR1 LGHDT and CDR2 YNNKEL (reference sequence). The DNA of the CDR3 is TGTGCCACCAGAACCGGGGCGCCGAACACCGGGGAGCTGTTTTTT. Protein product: CATRTGAPNTGELFF.

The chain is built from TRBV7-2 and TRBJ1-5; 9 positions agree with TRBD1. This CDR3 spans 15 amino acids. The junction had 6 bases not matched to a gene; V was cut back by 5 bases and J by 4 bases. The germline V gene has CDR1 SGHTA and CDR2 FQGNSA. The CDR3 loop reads CASSLQGAGNQPQHF. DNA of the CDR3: TGTGCCAGCAGCCTACAGGGGGCTGGAAATCAGCCCCAGCATTTT.

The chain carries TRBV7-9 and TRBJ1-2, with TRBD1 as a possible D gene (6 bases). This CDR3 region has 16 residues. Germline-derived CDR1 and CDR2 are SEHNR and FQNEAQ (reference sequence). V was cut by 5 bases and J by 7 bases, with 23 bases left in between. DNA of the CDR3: TGTGCCAGCAGCATCACTCCAGGGGAAAGAGTACTTGGCTACACCTTC. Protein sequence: CASSITPGERVLGYTF.

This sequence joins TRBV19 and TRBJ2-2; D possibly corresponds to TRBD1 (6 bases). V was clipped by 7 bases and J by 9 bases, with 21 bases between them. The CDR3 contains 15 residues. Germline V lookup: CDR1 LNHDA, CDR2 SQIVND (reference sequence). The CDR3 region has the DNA TGTGCCAGTACCCCCAGGGGCCCCCTGGTCCGGGAGCTGTTTTTT. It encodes CASTPRGPLVRELFF.

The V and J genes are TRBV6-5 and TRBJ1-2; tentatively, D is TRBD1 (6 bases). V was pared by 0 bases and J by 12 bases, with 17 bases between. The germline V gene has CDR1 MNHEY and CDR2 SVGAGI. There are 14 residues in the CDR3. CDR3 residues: CASSYSVGGSGNTF. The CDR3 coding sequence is TGTGCCAGCAGTTACTCAGTGGGGGGCTCGGGTAACACCTTC.

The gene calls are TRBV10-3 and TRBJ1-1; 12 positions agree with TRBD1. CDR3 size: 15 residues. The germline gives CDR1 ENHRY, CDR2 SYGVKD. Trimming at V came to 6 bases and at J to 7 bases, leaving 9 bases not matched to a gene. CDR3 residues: CAIRISGTGGSEAFF. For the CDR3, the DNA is TGTGCCATCAGAATATCCGGGACAGGGGGCAGTGAAGCTTTCTTT.

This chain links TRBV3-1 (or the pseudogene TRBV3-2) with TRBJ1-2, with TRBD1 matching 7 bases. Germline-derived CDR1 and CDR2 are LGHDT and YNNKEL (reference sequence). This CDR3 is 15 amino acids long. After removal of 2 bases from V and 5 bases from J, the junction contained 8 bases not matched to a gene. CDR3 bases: TGTGCCAGCAGCCAATGGGACAGAGTGGAATATGGCTACACCTTC. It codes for CASSQWDRVEYGYTF.

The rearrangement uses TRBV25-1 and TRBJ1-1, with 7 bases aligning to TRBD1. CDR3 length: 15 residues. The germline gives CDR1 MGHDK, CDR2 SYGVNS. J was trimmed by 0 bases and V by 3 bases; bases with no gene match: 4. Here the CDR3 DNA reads TGTGCCAGCAGTGATCCGACAGGGCTGAACACTGAAGCTTTCTTT. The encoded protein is CASSDPTGLNTEAFF.

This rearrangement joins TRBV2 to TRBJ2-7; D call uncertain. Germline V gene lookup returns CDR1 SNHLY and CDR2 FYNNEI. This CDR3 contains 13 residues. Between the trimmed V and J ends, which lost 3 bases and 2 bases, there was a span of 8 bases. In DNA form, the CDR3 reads TGTGCCAGCAGTGATAGAACAGCCTACGAGCAGTACTTC. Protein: CASSDRTAYEQYF.

The CDR3 spells CAISGTSGGGNEQFF. CDR3 DNA sequence: TGTGCCATCAGTGGGACTAGCGGGGGGGGCAATGAGCAGTTCTTC. The chain carries TRBV10-3 and TRBJ2-1; TRBD2 matches 15 bases. The CDR3 spans 15 residues. Germline V gene lookup returns CDR1 ENHRY and CDR2 SYGVKD. V lost 4 bases, J lost 6 bases, and 1 base stayed unmatched.

The CDR3: CASSLLTVTDTQYF. The DNA for the CDR3 is TGTGCCAGCAGTTTACTAACAGTCACAGATACGCAGTATTTT. V usage is TRBV27 and J usage is TRBJ2-3; D is ambiguous. The CDR3 spans 14 residues. Germline V gene sequence: CDR1 MNHEY, CDR2 SMNVEV (reference sequence). V shed 2 bases and J shed 2 bases, with 8 bases lying between them.

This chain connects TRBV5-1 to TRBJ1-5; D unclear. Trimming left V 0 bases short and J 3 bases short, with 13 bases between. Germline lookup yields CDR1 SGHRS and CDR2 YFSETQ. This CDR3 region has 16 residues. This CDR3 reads CASSLVLPRPNQPQHF. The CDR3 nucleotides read TGCGCCAGCAGCTTGGTCCTCCCCCGCCCCAATCAGCCCCAGCATTTT.

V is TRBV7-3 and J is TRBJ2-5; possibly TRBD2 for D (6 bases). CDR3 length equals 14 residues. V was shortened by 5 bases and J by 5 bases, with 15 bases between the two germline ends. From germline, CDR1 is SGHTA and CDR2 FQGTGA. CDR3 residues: CASSLLGGRETQYF. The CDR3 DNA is TGTGCCAGCAGCCTATTAGGAGGGAGGGAGACCCAGTACTTC.

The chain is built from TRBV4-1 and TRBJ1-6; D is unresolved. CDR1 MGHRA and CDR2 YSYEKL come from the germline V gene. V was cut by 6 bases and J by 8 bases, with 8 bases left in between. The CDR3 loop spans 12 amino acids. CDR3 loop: CASRHYDSPLHF. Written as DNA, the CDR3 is TGCGCCAGCAGGCACTACGATTCACCCCTCCACTTT.

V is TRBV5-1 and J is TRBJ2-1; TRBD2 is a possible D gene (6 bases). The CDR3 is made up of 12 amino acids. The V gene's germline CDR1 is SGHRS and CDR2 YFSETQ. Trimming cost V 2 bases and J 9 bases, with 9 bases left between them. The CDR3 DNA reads TGCGCCAGCAGCTTCGGGGGTGGTGAGCAGTTCTTC. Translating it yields CASSFGGGEQFF.

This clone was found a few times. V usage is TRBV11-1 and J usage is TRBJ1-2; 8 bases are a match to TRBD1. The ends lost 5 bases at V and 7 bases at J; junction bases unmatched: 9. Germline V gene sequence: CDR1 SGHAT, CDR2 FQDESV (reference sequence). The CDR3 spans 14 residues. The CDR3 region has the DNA TGTGCCAGCAGCCCTCGGACAGGGATGGGTGGCTACACCTTC. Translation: CASSPRTGMGGYTF.

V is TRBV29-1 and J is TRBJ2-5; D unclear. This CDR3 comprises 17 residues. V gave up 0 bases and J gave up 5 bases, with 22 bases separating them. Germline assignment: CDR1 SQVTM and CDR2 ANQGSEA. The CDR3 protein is CSVEDLVRAHRRETQYF. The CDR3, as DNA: TGCAGCGTTGAAGATCTTGTAAGGGCCCATAGGCGGGAGACCCAGTACTTC. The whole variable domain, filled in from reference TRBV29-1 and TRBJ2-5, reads SAVISQKPSRDICQRGTSLTIQCQVDSQVTMMFWYRQQPGQSLTLIATANQGSEATYESGFVIDKFPISRPNLTFSTLTVSNMSPEDSSIYLCSVEDLVRAHRRETQYFGPGTRLLVL.